One and the same sample provided the 24 T cell receptor beta chains below, sequenced in a study of T cell responses to AZD1222 COVID-19 vaccine. Clones were sequenced by immunoSEQ multiplex PCR, and TCRdb holds only the in-frame ones, with some missing. This table has tens of thousands of clones, 83% appearing once. This specimen was peripheral blood, taken 28 days after the second AZD1222 dose. Source of these receptors: an adult who received the AZD1222 COVID-19 vaccine.

The chain joins TRBV6-5 to TRBJ1-2; 7 nucleotides agree with TRBD1. V gave up 2 bases and J gave up 0 bases; unmatched junction bases: 6. This CDR3 contains 16 residues. Per germline, CDR1 MNHEY and CDR2 SVGAGI. The CDR3 nucleotides read TGTGCCAGCAGTTACACCTCCGGGACAGCTAACTATGGCTACACCTTC. This gives the protein CASSYTSGTANYGYTF.

The rearrangement joins TRBV5-4 to TRBJ2-1; a weak D match, TRBD2 (6 bases). Germline CDR1 reads SGHNT; CDR2 reads YYREEE (reference sequence). CDR3 length: 15 amino acids. Trimming shortened V by 0 bases and J by 5 bases, and 12 bases separated the two germline ends. The DNA of the CDR3 is TGTGCCAGCAGCTTGGACGCTAGCGTCGACAATGAGCAGTTCTTC. Its protein product is CASSLDASVDNEQFF.

The V gene is TRBV7-2, the J gene TRBJ1-2, with 9 bases that match TRBD1. The trim removed 4 bases at V and 10 bases at J, leaving 10 bases unmatched. The germline V gene encodes CDR1 SGHTA and CDR2 FQGNSA. CDR3 length equals 14 residues. The CDR3 DNA sequence: TGTGCCAGCAGCTCCGGGACAGGGAGAAGTGACTACACCTTC. Translating gives CASSSGTGRSDYTF.

The genes are TRBV19 and TRBJ2-3, with a tentative D call TRBD2 (6 bases). This CDR3 is built from 13 residues. Trimming removed 5 bases at V and 1 base at J, with 7 bases between. The V gene's germline CDR1 is LNHDA and CDR2 SQIVND (reference sequence). The CDR3 region is CASSAGRTDTQYF. CDR3 DNA: TGTGCCAGTAGTGCGGGACGCACAGATACGCAGTATTTT.

In its sample, this clone was seen once. The chain recombines TRBV19 with TRBJ2-5, with 9 bases that match TRBD2. Per germline, CDR1 LNHDA and CDR2 SQIVND (reference sequence). The CDR3 length is 15 residues. Unmatched junction bases numbered 9, after V lost 9 bases and J lost 1 base. In DNA form, the CDR3 reads TGTGCCAGCACCCTGACTAGCGGCTTCCAAGAGACCCAGTACTTC. This translates into CASTLTSGFQETQYF.

This chain links TRBV2 with TRBJ1-1; the D gene is possibly TRBD1 (6 bases). The length of the CDR3 is 15 residues. Between the trimmed V and J ends, which lost 5 bases and 1 base, there was a span of 14 bases. Germline V gives CDR1 SNHLY, CDR2 FYNNEI. The CDR3 loop is CASSLSGTPNTEAFF. CDR3 nucleotides: TGTGCCAGCAGTCTCTCGGGGACACCGAACACTGAAGCTTTCTTT.

The chain has TRBV28 and TRBJ2-3; 8 nucleotides align to TRBD2. In germline, CDR1 is MDHEN, CDR2 SYDVKM. V lost 6 bases and J lost 3; bases outside the gene matches: 11. CDR3 length: 16 amino acids. Here the CDR3 reads CASRTPSGSGTDTQYF. In DNA form, the CDR3 reads TGTGCCAGCAGGACCCCAAGCGGGAGTGGGACAGATACGCAGTATTTT.

The V call is TRBV11-2, the J call TRBJ1-1; no clear D. Germline V lookup: CDR1 SGHAT, CDR2 FQNNGV. This CDR3 is 14 amino acids long. The germline V and J ends were trimmed by 6 bases and 4 bases, with 15 bases remaining between them. DNA for the CDR3: TGTGCCAGCAGTCCCCAACCGGGAAGCACTGAAGCTTTCTTT. Translated, it gives CASSPQPGSTEAFF.

This chain links TRBV1 with TRBJ1-3. TRBV1 is classified as a pseudogene. The length of the CDR3 is 15 residues. CDR3 sequence reads: CTSSHPGAPGNTIYF. CDR3 DNA sequence: TGCACCAGCAGCCATCCGGGGGCGCCTGGAAACACCATATATTTT.

The chain has TRBV30 and TRBJ1-2; TRBD1 might be the D (6 bases). Trimming cost V 2 bases and J 2 bases, with 12 bases left between them. Per germline, CDR1 GTSNPN and CDR2 SVGIG (reference sequence). The CDR3 totals 14 residues. CDR3 coding DNA: TGTGCCTGGAGTAACCAGGGGAGGAACTATGGCTACACCTTC. Translating gives CAWSNQGRNYGYTF. Variable domain in full (rest from reference TRBV30 and TRBJ1-2): SQTIHQWPATLVQPVGSPLSLECTVEGTSNPNLYWYRQAAGRGLQLLFYSVGIGQISSEVPQNLSASRPQDRQFILSSKKLLLSDSGFYLCAWSNQGRNYGYTFGSGTRLTVV.

The sample holds a few counts of this clone. The chain is built from TRBV5-6 and TRBJ1-2, with 8 nucleotides matching TRBD1. This CDR3 is built from 13 residues. From germline, CDR1 is SGHDT and CDR2 YYEEEE. The trim removed 2 bases at V and 6 bases at J, leaving 3 bases unmatched. The DNA for the CDR3 is TGTGCCAGCAGCTTCCAGGGGGCGCATGGCTACACCTTC. Translation gives CASSFQGAHGYTF.

Remarks on this clone: At one end the junction does not follow the germline gene, possibly because of a read error. The chain joins TRBV4-3 to TRBJ1-4; no definite D call. CDR3 length: 18 residues. Germline values: CDR1 LGHNA, CDR2 YSLEER. Written as DNA, the CDR3 is TGCGCCAGCAGCAAAGACGAAAGGCGGGGTCTATCGAATGAAAAACTGTTTTTT. Translating gives CASSKDERRGLSNEKLFF.

The chain links TRBV4-3 to TRBJ2-1; TRBD2 agrees at 11 bases. Germline CDR1 reads LGHNA; CDR2 reads YSLEER. The V segment lost 4 bases and the J segment 4 bases; nucleotides outside the gene matches: 3. This CDR3 has 15 residues. The chain's CDR3 is CASSLGLADYNEQFF. The CDR3 bases are TGCGCCAGCAGCCTGGGACTAGCGGATTACAATGAGCAGTTCTTC.

The chain couples TRBV7-2 to TRBJ2-7, with D possibly being TRBD2 (6 bases). The CDR3 runs 15 residues. CDR1 and CDR2 (germline): SGHTA, FQGNSA. The V end was cut by 5 bases, the J end by 5 bases, with 19 bases between. The CDR3 DNA reads as TGTGCCAGCAGCCCGGAGGGCAGGCGAGGCAACGAGCAGTACTTC. Residues: CASSPEGRRGNEQYF.

The rearrangement uses TRBV28 and TRBJ1-5; perhaps TRBD1 as D (5 bases). Germline V gene sequence: CDR1 MDHEN, CDR2 SYDVKM. The CDR3 length is 15 residues. With 1 base removed from V and 3 bases from J, the gap between germline ends came to 10 bases. CDR3 protein: CASSLLSGFNQPQHF. In DNA, the CDR3 is TGTGCCAGCAGTTTATTATCAGGGTTCAATCAGCCCCAGCATTTT.

The J gene is TRBJ1-1, the V gene TRBV7-2, with TRBD1 matching over 8 bases. The CDR3 spans 16 residues. The germline CDR1 and CDR2 sequences are SGHTA and FQGNSA. Trimming at V came to 5 bases and at J to 5 bases, leaving 13 bases not matched to a gene. The CDR3 protein is CASSTHALQGGTEAFF. The CDR3 DNA follows: TGTGCCAGCAGCACCCACGCACTACAGGGGGGGACTGAAGCTTTCTTT.

V is TRBV6-5 and J is TRBJ1-2; D remains unclear. The CDR3 spans 14 residues. Trimming removed 0 bases from V and 4 bases from J, with 9 bases in between. Germline CDR1 is MNHEY and CDR2 is SVGAGI. The chain's CDR3 is CASSYSEGGYGYTF. The CDR3 DNA reads as TGTGCCAGCAGTTACTCAGAGGGCGGCTATGGCTACACCTTC.

The V gene is TRBV2, the J gene TRBJ1-1; perhaps TRBD1 as D (6 bases). This CDR3 comprises 10 residues. CDR1 is SNHLY, CDR2 FYNNEI, per germline. V lost 8 bases, J lost 12 bases, and 13 bases lay in between. Written as DNA, the CDR3 is TGTGCCAGCCGATACAGGGAGTCTTTCTTT. Translating it yields CASRYRESFF.

The J gene is TRBJ2-2, the V gene TRBV19, with 7 positions matching TRBD1. Losses at the gene ends were 3 bases for V and 4 bases for J; bases not matched to a gene: 11. The CDR3 consists of 17 residues. Germline values: CDR1 LNHDA, CDR2 SQIVND (reference sequence). The DNA for the CDR3 is TGTGCCAGTAGTATCCCCTTGACAGGGAAGGGCACCGGGGAGCTGTTTTTT. Residues: CASSIPLTGKGTGELFF.

This chain uses TRBV27 with TRBJ2-5, with 8 bases lining up with TRBD2. The CDR3 totals 13 residues. Germline lookup yields CDR1 MNHEY and CDR2 SMNVEV (reference sequence). V lost 3 bases, J lost 5 bases, and 2 bases stayed unmatched. CDR3 DNA: TGTGCCAGCAGTTTCGGCGGGAGGGAGACCCAGTACTTC. As protein: CASSFGGRETQYF.

The chain carries TRBV19 and TRBJ1-2; a possible D gene is TRBD1 (6 bases). Germline V CDR1 and CDR2: LNHDA, SQIVND (reference sequence). This CDR3 contains 14 residues. Trimming took off 7 bases at V and 4 bases at J, with 16 bases between the two ends. CDR3 loop: CASMLPGEVYGYTF. For the CDR3, the DNA is TGTGCCAGTATGCTACCAGGGGAAGTCTATGGCTACACCTTC.

The chain has TRBV19 and TRBJ1-6, with a weak D call TRBD1 (6 bases). The V gene's germline CDR1 is LNHDA and CDR2 SQIVND (reference sequence). This CDR3 is built from 14 residues. V gave up 7 bases and J gave up 3 bases, with 10 bases separating them. As DNA, the CDR3 is TGTGCCAGTACCTCGACAGGCTATAATTCACCCCTCCACTTT. Its translation is CASTSTGYNSPLHF. Full variable domain (outside the CDR3, taken from reference TRBV19 and TRBJ1-6): DGGITQSPKYLFRKEGQNVTLSCEQNLNHDAMYWYRQDPGQGLRLIYYSQIVNDFQKGDIAEGYSVSREKKESFPLTVTSAQKNPTAFYLCASTSTGYNSPLHFGNGTRLTVT.

The J gene is TRBJ1-2, the V gene TRBV30; D is unclear. V lost 3 bases to trimming and J lost 5 bases, with 10 bases between them. The CDR3 is 12 amino acids. Germline CDR1 GTSNPN, CDR2 SVGIG (reference sequence). The CDR3: CAWSSGPYGYTF. The CDR3 DNA sequence: TGTGCCTGGAGCTCAGGACCTTATGGCTACACCTTC. The variable domain in full, completed from reference TRBV30 and TRBJ1-2, reads SQTIHQWPATLVQPVGSPLSLECTVEGTSNPNLYWYRQAAGRGLQLLFYSVGIGQISSEVPQNLSASRPQDRQFILSSKKLLLSDSGFYLCAWSSGPYGYTFGSGTRLTVV.

The V call is TRBV2, the J call TRBJ1-2; the D gene is possibly TRBD1 (5 bases). Germline-derived CDR1 and CDR2 are SNHLY and FYNNEI. The V end was cut by 4 bases, the J end by 8 bases, with 14 bases between. The CDR3 is 13 amino acids. CDR3 bases: TGTGCCAGCAGTGCGGATCAGGGCGGAGGCTACACCTTC. Residues: CASSADQGGGYTF.